What follows describes a single TCR beta chain. Antigen: not known. The PCR had 60 Vbeta and 13 Jbeta primers. Sequenced by immunoSEQ multiplex PCR; TCRdb stores in-frame clones only, minus some. The sample shows about 130,000 clones, more than 75% of them seen only once. The entry originates in a study of cytomegalovirus exposure and HLA in healthy donors. Study outcomes and limitations: The study reported that TCR beta sequences accurately predicted HLA-A and HLA-B alleles in most subjects.

The sample taken for sequencing was PBMCs. The receptor's source is a male donor in good health and CMV-seronegative.

Here the CDR3 reads CASWTPHYEQYF. In DNA, the CDR3 is TGCGCCAGTTGGACTCCGCACTACGAGCAGTACTTC. The chain is built from TRBV10-1 and TRBJ2-7; possibly TRBD2 for D (5 bases). This CDR3 comprises 12 residues. Trimming pared 9 bases from V and 3 bases from J, leaving 12 bases between. CDR1 is WNHNN, CDR2 SYGVQD, per germline (reference sequence).